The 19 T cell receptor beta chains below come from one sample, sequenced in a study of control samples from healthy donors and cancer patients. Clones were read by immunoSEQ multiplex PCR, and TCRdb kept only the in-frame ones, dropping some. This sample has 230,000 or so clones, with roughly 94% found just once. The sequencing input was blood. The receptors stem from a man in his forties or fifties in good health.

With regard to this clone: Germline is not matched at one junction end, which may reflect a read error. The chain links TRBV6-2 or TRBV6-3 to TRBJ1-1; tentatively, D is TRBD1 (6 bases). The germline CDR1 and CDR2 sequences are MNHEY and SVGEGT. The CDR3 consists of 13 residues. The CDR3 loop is CAGSDGQYTEAFF. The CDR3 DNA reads TGTGCCGGCAGTGACGGACAGTACACTGAAGCTTTCTTT.

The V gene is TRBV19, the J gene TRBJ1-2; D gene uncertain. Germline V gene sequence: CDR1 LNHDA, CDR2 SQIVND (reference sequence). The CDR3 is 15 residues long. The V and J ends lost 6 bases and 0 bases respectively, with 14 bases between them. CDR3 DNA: TGTGCCAGTAGAAGCAGCTCGGTAGCTAACTATGGCTACACCTTC. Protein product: CASRSSSVANYGYTF.

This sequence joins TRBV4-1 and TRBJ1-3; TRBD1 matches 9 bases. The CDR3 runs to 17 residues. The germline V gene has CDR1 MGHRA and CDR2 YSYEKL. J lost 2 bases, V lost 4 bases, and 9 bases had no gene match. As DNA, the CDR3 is TGCGCCAGCAGCCCACAAAACCGGGACAGGGCTGGAAACACCATATATTTT. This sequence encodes CASSPQNRDRAGNTIYF.

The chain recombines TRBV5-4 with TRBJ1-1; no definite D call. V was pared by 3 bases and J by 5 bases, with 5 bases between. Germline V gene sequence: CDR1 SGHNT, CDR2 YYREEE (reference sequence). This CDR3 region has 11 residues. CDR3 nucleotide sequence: TGTGCCAGCAGCTCCCATACTGAAGCTTTCTTT. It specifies CASSSHTEAFF. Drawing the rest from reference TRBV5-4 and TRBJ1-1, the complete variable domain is ETGVTQSPTHLIKTRGQQVTLRCSSQSGHNTVSWYQQALGQGPQFIFQYYREEENGRGNFPPRFSGLQFPNYSSELNVNALELDDSALYLCASSSHTEAFFGQGTRLTVV.

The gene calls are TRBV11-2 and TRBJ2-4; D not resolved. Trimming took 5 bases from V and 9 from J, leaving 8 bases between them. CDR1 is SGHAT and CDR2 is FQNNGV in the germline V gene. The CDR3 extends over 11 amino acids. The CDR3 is CASSPTGIQYF. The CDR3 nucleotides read TGTGCCAGCAGCCCCACGGGCATTCAGTACTTC.

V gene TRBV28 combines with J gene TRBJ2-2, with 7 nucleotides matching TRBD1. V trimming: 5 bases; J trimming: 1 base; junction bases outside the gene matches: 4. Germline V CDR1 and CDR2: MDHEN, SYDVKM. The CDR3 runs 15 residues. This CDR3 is CASSPRTGNTGELFF. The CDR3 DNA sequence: TGTGCCAGCAGTCCAAGGACAGGGAACACCGGGGAGCTGTTTTTT. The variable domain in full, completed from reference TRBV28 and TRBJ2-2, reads DVKVTQSSRYLVKRTGEKVFLECVQDMDHENMFWYRQDPGLGLRLIYFSYDVKMKEKGDIPEGYSVSREKKERFSLILESASTNQTSMYLCASSPRTGNTGELFFGEGSRLTVL.

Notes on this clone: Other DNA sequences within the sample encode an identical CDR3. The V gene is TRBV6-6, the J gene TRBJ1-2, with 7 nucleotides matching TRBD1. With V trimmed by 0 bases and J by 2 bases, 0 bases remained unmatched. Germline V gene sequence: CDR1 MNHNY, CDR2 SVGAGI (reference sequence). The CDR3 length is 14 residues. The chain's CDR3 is CASSYSTGNYGYTF. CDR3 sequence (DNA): TGTGCCAGCAGTTACTCGACAGGGAACTATGGCTACACCTTC.

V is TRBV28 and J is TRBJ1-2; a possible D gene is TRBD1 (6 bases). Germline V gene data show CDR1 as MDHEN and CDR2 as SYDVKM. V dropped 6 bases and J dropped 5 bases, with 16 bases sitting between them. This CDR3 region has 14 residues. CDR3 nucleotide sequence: TGTGCCAGCAGATATCAAACAGGGTCTTATGGCTACACCTTC. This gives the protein CASRYQTGSYGYTF.

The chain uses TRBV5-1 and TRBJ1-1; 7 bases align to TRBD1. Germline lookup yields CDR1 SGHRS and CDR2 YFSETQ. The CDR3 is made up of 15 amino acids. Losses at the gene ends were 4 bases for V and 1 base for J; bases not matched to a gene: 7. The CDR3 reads CASSLPGQRNTEAFF. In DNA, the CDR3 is TGCGCCAGCAGCCTACCGGGACAGAGGAACACTGAAGCTTTCTTT.

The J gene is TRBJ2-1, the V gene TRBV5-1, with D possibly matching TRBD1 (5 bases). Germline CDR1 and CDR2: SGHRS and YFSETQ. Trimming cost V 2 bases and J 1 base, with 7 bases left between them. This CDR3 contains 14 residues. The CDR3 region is CASSLKGSYNEQFF. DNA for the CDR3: TGCGCCAGCAGCTTAAAGGGGTCCTACAATGAGCAGTTCTTC. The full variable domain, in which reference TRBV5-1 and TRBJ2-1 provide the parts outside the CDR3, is KAGVTQTPRYLIKTRGQQVTLSCSPISGHRSVSWYQQTPGQGLQFLFEYFSETQRNKGNFPGRFSGRQFSNSRSEMNVSTLELGDSALYLCASSLKGSYNEQFFGPGTRLTVL.

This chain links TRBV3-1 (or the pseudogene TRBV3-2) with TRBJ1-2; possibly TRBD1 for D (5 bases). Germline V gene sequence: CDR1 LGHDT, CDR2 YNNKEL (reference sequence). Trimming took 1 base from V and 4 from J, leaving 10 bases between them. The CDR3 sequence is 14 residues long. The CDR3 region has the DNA TGTGCCAGCAGCCAAGGGGGAACAGGCTATGGCTACACCTTC. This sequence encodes CASSQGGTGYGYTF.

The CDR3 bases are TGTGCCTGGAGTGCGGGGGCGCGGGTGGGAGCTTTCTTT. Residues: CAWSAGARVGAFF. The chain employs TRBV30 and TRBJ1-1, with a weak D call TRBD1 (6 bases). This CDR3 has 13 residues. The V gene's germline CDR1 is GTSNPN and CDR2 SVGIG (reference sequence). V dropped 1 base and J dropped 10 bases, with 16 bases sitting between them. The full variable domain, with the rest looked up from reference TRBV30 and TRBJ1-1, is SQTIHQWPATLVQPVGSPLSLECTVEGTSNPNLYWYRQAAGRGLQLLFYSVGIGQISSEVPQNLSASRPQDRQFILSSKKLLLSDSGFYLCAWSAGARVGAFFGQGTRLTVV.

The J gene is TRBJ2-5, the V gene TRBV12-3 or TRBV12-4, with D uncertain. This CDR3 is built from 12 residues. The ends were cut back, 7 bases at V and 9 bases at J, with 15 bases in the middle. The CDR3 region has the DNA TGTGCCAGCACAGGCGGATTTTCGGCCCAGTACTTC. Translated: CASTGGFSAQYF.

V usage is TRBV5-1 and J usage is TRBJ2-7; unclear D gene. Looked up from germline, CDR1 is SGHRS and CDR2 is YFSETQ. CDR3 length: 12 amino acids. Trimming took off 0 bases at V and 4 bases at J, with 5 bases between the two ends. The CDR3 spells CASSLGVYEQYV. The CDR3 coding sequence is TGCGCCAGCAGCTTGGGGGTTTACGAGCAGTACGTC.

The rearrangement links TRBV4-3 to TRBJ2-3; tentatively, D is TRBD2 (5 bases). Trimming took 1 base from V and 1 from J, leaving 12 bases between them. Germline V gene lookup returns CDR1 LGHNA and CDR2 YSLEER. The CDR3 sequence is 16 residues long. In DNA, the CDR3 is TGCGCCAGCAGCCAAGGGGAGAGACTTGGCACAGATACGCAGTATTTT. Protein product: CASSQGERLGTDTQYF.

The CDR3 DNA reads as TGCGCCAGCAGCTTGGGTGACAGAACTTACGAGCAGTACTTC. It encodes CASSLGDRTYEQYF. This chain connects TRBV5-1 to TRBJ2-7; D possibly corresponds to TRBD1 (5 bases). The V gene's germline CDR1 is SGHRS and CDR2 YFSETQ. The CDR3 loop spans 14 amino acids. V was shortened by 0 bases and J by 4 bases, with 11 bases between the two germline ends.

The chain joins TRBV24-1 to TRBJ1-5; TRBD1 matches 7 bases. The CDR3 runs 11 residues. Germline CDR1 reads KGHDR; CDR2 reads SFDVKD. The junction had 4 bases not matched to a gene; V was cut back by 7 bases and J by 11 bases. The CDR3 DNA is TGTGCCACCAGCCAACAGGGGACCCAGCATTTT. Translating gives CATSQQGTQHF.

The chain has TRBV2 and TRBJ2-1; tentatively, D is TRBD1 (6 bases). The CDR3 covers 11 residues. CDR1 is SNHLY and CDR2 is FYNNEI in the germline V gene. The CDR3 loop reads CATGWLTEQFF. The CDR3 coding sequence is TGTGCTACAGGGTGGCTTACTGAGCAGTTCTTC.

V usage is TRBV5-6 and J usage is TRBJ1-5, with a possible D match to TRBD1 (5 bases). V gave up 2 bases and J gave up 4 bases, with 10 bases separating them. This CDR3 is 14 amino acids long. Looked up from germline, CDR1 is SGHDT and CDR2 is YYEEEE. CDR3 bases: TGTGCCAGCAGCTTTCAGGGACCTAATCAGCCCCAGCATTTT. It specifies CASSFQGPNQPQHF. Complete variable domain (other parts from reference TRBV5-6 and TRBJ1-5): DAGVTQSPTHLIKTRGQQVTLRCSPKSGHDTVSWYQQALGQGPQFIFQYYEEEERQRGNFPDRFSGHQFPNYSSELNVNALLLGDSALYLCASSFQGPNQPQHFGDGTRLSIL.